This is a list of T cell receptor beta chains from one sample in a study of cytomegalovirus exposure and HLA in healthy donors. Profiling relied on immunoSEQ multiplex PCR, and the TCRdb table lists in-frame clones only, not all of them. The sample has about 150,000 clones, 75% to 90% seen once; the top ten hold 2.9%. The source material was PBMCs. Source of these receptors: a woman between 25 and 40 years old in good health and CMV-seronegative. Each CDR3 is given with its conserved first and last residue. The order of the fields is J gene, CDR3 length, D gene, V gene, clone size, CDR3 protein, CDR3 DNA. The D gene is left open where the match is weak. Some rows mark clone size as missing; the rest say once, few, many or name a class of expanded clone.

>TRBJ2-2|16|TRBD1|TRBV27|.
CASSSPRQGGTGELFF
TGTGCCAGCAGTTCTCCCCGACAGGGTGGCACCGGGGAGCTGTTTTTT
>TRBJ2-7|13|.|TRBV4-1|few
CASSQDRSYEQYF
TGCGCCAGCAGCCAAGATCGGTCCTACGAGCAGTACTTC
>TRBJ1-5|18|TRBD1|TRBV7-2|.
CASSLVGSTGASNQPQHF
TGTGCCAGCAGCTTAGTGGGTTCAACAGGGGCTAGCAATCAGCCCCAGCATTTT
>TRBJ1-6|12|.|TRBV11-1|few
CASSHGRFALHF
TGTGCCAGCAGCCACGGCAGGTTTGCCCTCCACTTT
>TRBJ2-6|16|TRBD2|TRBV19|.
CASSREAGTGANVLTF
TGTGCCAGTAGTCGGGAGGCGGGGACTGGGGCCAACGTCCTGACTTTC
>TRBJ2-5|11|.|TRBV30|once
CAWIRGETQYF
TGTGCCTGGATTAGGGGCGAGACCCAGTACTTC
>TRBJ2-7|14|.|TRBV9|.
CASSVYERSYEQYF
TGTGCCAGCAGCGTATATGAGCGTTCGTACGAGCAGTACTTC
>TRBJ2-5|12|.|TRBV5-1|.
CASGPDRETQYF
TGCGCCAGTGGGCCAGACAGAGAGACCCAGTACTTC
>TRBJ2-2|15|.|TRBV7-9|.
CASSLYYGATGELFF
TGTGCCAGCAGCTTATATTACGGTGCCACCGGGGAGCTGTTTTTT
>TRBJ1-5|14|.|TRBV19|.
CASSIQDSNQPQHF
TGTGCCAGTAGTATACAGGATAGCAATCAGCCCCAGCATTTT
>TRBJ1-4|15|TRBD1|TRBV5-5|.
CASSIRQGAFEKLFF
TGTGCCAGCAGCATAAGACAGGGGGCTTTTGAAAAACTGTTTTTT
>TRBJ1-1|16|.|TRBV2|few
CASSALGHRMNTEAFF
TGTGCCAGCAGCGCTCTGGGCCACCGGATGAACACTGAAGCTTTCTTT
>TRBJ2-1|15|TRBD1|TRBV9|.
CASSGGQGPRNEQFF
TGTGCCAGCAGCGGCGGACAGGGGCCGCGGAATGAGCAGTTCTTC
>TRBJ2-1|14|TRBD1|TRBV11-2|.
CASSTLTGTRKQFF
TGTGCCAGCTCTACCCTGACAGGGACAAGGAAACAGTTCTTC
>TRBJ1-3|17|.|TRBV4-1|.
CASSQEGTVNSGNTIYF
TGCGCCAGCAGCCAAGAAGGAACAGTCAATTCTGGAAACACCATATATTTT
>TRBJ1-2|14|.|TRBV7-9|.
CASSLWSDAGGYTF
TGTGCCAGCAGCTTATGGTCGGACGCGGGTGGCTACACCTTC
>TRBJ2-1|16|.|TRBV9|.
CASSVAMAGLRNEQFF
TGTGCCAGCAGCGTAGCTATGGCGGGACTTAGGAATGAGCAGTTCTTC
>TRBJ2-2|14|.|TRBV11-2|.
CASSPPTNTGELFF
TGTGCCAGCAGCCCGCCTACGAACACCGGGGAGCTGTTTTTT
>TRBJ2-7|14|TRBD1|TRBV2|few
CASSVEGAANSPYF
TGTGCCAGCAGTGTTGAGGGGGCGGCGAACAGTCCGTACTTC
>TRBJ2-7|14|.|TRBV7-9|once
CASSRRGSEDEQYF
TGTGCCAGCAGCCGCCGAGGGTCTGAGGACGAGCAGTACTTC
>TRBJ2-7|14|.|TRBV7-3|.
CASSLTGWGREQYF
TGTGCCAGCAGCTTAACGGGGTGGGGGCGCGAGCAGTACTTC
>TRBJ2-4|15|TRBD2|TRBV4-3|.
CASSQDPGGVNIQYF
TGCGCCAGCAGCCAAGATCCCGGGGGGGTAAACATTCAGTACTTC
>TRBJ2-7|14|TRBD1|TRBV10-1|.
CASSGQGATYEQYF
TGCGCCAGCAGCGGACAGGGGGCTACCTACGAGCAGTACTTC
>TRBJ2-5|12|.|TRBV5-4|.
CASNRDQETQYF
TGTGCCAGCAACAGGGACCAAGAGACCCAGTACTTC
>TRBJ2-7|11|.|TRBV2|.
CASSTAGSKYF
TGTGCCAGCAGTACCGCCGGTAGTAAGTACTTC
>TRBJ2-7|15|.|TRBV4-1|few
CASSQGVDRIYEQYF
TGCGCCAGCAGCCAAGGGGTCGACAGGATCTACGAGCAGTACTTC
>TRBJ1-2|13|.|TRBV5-4|.
CASSRWGEGGYTF
TGTGCCAGCAGCCGCTGGGGGGAAGGGGGCTACACCTTC
>TRBJ2-3|14|.|TRBV28|.
CASSLIRRWDTQYF
TGTGCCAGCAGTTTAATTCGGCGGTGGGATACGCAGTATTTT
>TRBJ2-1|16|.|TRBV5-4|.
CASSLMVQTSYNEQFF
TGTGCCAGCAGCTTGATGGTACAGACCTCCTACAATGAGCAGTTCTTC
>TRBJ2-2|14|TRBD1|TRBV7-9|.
CASSLTGGNGELFF
TGTGCCAGCAGCTTAACAGGGGGCAACGGGGAGCTGTTTTTT